One sample yielded the 20 T cell receptor beta chains listed below, sequenced in a study of T cell responses to AZD1222 COVID-19 vaccine. The assay was immunoSEQ multiplex PCR, and TCRdb's table has in-frame clones only and misses some. The sample comprises nearly 95,000 clones, nearly 90% of which are singletons, and 8.4% rests with the top ten. Sequencing was performed on peripheral blood, taken on day 0 of AZD1222 vaccination. All receptors derive from an adult in good health.

The chain uses TRBV4-3 and TRBJ2-7, with D perhaps being TRBD1 or TRBD2 (5 bases each). The CDR3 totals 14 residues. The ends were cut back, 3 bases at V and 2 bases at J, with 11 bases in the middle. Germline CDR1 is LGHNA and CDR2 is YSLEER. The CDR3 sequence: CASSHRDGPYEQYF. The CDR3 DNA sequence: TGCGCCAGCAGCCACCGGGACGGTCCCTACGAGCAGTACTTC.

V and J are TRBV19 and TRBJ1-5; D is perhaps TRBD1 (5 bases). CDR3 length: 15 residues. Germline V gene lookup returns CDR1 LNHDA and CDR2 SQIVND (reference sequence). The V end was cut by 3 bases, the J end by 0 bases, with 9 bases between. The CDR3 here is CASSIFRDSNQPQHF. The CDR3 bases are TGTGCCAGTAGTATTTTCAGGGATAGCAATCAGCCCCAGCATTTT.

This chain links TRBV4-1 with TRBJ1-1; D remains unclear. Trimming removed 0 bases at V and 1 base at J, with 9 bases between. The CDR3 sequence is 15 residues long. Germline values: CDR1 MGHRA, CDR2 YSYEKL. In nucleotides, the CDR3 is TGCGCCAGCAGCCAAGATGAACAGACGAACACTGAAGCTTTCTTT. Protein product: CASSQDEQTNTEAFF.

CDR3 DNA sequence: TGCAGCGTTTGGGGACAGGGGGCGATGGCTTTCTTT. It translates to CSVWGQGAMAFF. V gene TRBV29-1 combines with J gene TRBJ1-1; TRBD1 matches 12 bases. V lost 5 bases, J lost 11 bases, and 6 bases stayed unmatched. This CDR3 is built from 12 residues. Per the germline V gene, CDR1 is SQVTM and CDR2 is ANQGSEA.

J is TRBJ1-3 and V is TRBV9; possible D gene TRBD1, 5 bases. The CDR3 length is 12 residues. V was shortened by 3 bases and J by 14 bases, with 15 bases between the two germline ends. Looked up from germline, CDR1 is SGDLS and CDR2 is YYNGEE. The CDR3 reads CASSDSAGSLYF. In DNA form, the CDR3 reads TGTGCCAGCAGCGATTCGGCAGGGTCTTTATATTTT.

The chain joins TRBV9 to TRBJ2-7, with 7 nucleotides matching TRBD2. Germline V gives CDR1 SGDLS, CDR2 YYNGEE. The CDR3 covers 14 residues. The V segment lost 4 bases and the J segment 5 bases; nucleotides outside the gene matches: 9. DNA of the CDR3: TGTGCCAGCAGCAAGGGTTCGGGGGGTGACGAGCAGTACTTC. Its translation is CASSKGSGGDEQYF.

The chain uses TRBV4-2 and TRBJ1-3; no clear D gene. This CDR3 comprises 16 residues. V was clipped by 1 base and J by 0 bases, with 10 bases between them. From germline, CDR1 is LGHNA and CDR2 YNFKEQ. The CDR3 spells CASSQVNRDSGNTIYF. CDR3 nucleotide sequence: TGTGCCAGCAGCCAAGTGAACCGTGACTCTGGAAACACCATATATTTT.

Comments on this clone: This sample includes further DNA sequences coding for the same CDR3. The chain uses TRBV6-5 and TRBJ2-5; 10 nucleotides match TRBD1. Germline CDR1 reads MNHEY; CDR2 reads SVGAGI. The CDR3 covers 13 residues. V lost 8 bases to trimming and J lost 5 bases; unmatched junction nucleotides: 5. The CDR3 DNA sequence: TGTGCCAGCTCCCGGGACAGGGGTGAGACCCAGTACTTC. Translating gives CASSRDRGETQYF.

The chain combines TRBV5-1 with TRBJ1-2, with TRBD1 matching over 10 bases. This CDR3 spans 15 amino acids. The germline CDR1 and CDR2 sequences are SGHRS and YFSETQ. V lost 2 bases, J lost 6 bases, and 7 bases stayed unmatched. The CDR3 region has the DNA TGCGCCAGCAGCTTCGGGACCGGGACAGGGGATGGCTACACCTTC. Translating gives CASSFGTGTGDGYTF.

This chain uses TRBV5-3 with TRBJ1-5, with D uncertain. TRBV5-3 is identified as an open reading frame with a role that is uncertain. The CDR3 length is 14 residues. The V gene lost 6 bases and the J gene lost 0 bases, with 10 bases spanning the gap. The CDR3 DNA reads TGTGCCAGAACCGCCTGGGATAGCAATCAGCCCCAGCATTTT. Residues: CARTAWDSNQPQHF.

This clone occurred a few times. The V call is TRBV4-1, the J call TRBJ2-7; TRBD1 agrees at 12 bases. The CDR3 length is 17 residues. Germline CDR1 is MGHRA and CDR2 is YSYEKL. Germline trimming cut 4 bases from V and 5 bases from J; bases unmatched to any gene: 12. In nucleotides, the CDR3 is TGCGCCAGCAGCCCCGCACCTCCCGGGACAGGGGGCAACGAGCAGTACTTC. Residues: CASSPAPPGTGGNEQYF.

The chain joins TRBV7-9 to TRBJ1-4; D call uncertain. The V end lost 1 base, the J end lost 0 bases, and 6 bases lay between the germline ends. CDR1 and CDR2 (germline): SEHNR, FQNEAQ (reference sequence). The CDR3 runs 15 residues. The CDR3 is CASSLDFTTNEKLFF. The CDR3 nucleotides are TGTGCCAGCAGCTTAGACTTTACAACTAATGAAAAACTGTTTTTT.

The genes are TRBV9 and TRBJ2-6; no clear D gene. V was shortened by 4 bases and J by 0 bases, with 14 bases between the two germline ends. From germline, CDR1 is SGDLS and CDR2 YYNGEE. CDR3 length: 17 amino acids. CDR3 loop: CASSPRFRPSGANVLTF. The CDR3, as DNA: TGTGCCAGCAGCCCCCGTTTCCGACCCTCTGGGGCCAACGTCCTGACTTTC.

This sequence joins TRBV18 and TRBJ1-5; D ambiguous. Germline V CDR1 and CDR2: KGHSH, LQKENI. Trimming left V 6 bases short and J 2 bases short, with 14 bases between. The CDR3 loop spans 15 amino acids. CDR3 in DNA: TGTGCCAGCTCGCAAACGGGAGGTGGCAATCAGCCCCAGCATTTT. Its translation is CASSQTGGGNQPQHF.

This clone has only a few counts. The chain couples TRBV7-3 to TRBJ2-3, with D possibly being TRBD2 (6 bases). There are 16 residues in the CDR3. Germline loops: CDR1 SGHTA, CDR2 FQGTGA. V gave up 5 bases and J gave up 4 bases, with 19 bases separating them. The CDR3 protein is CASSPQGAGIADTQYF. In DNA form, the CDR3 reads TGTGCCAGCAGCCCCCAGGGCGCGGGGATCGCAGATACGCAGTATTTT.

This chain joins TRBV13 and TRBJ1-6, with 7 bases lining up with TRBD1. Germline CDR1 reads PRHDT; CDR2 reads FYEKMQ (reference sequence). The V segment lost 5 bases and the J segment 8 bases; nucleotides outside the gene matches: 12. CDR3 size: 16 residues. The CDR3 spells CASSHGTASDDSPLHF. As DNA, the CDR3 is TGTGCCAGCAGCCATGGGACAGCTAGCGACGATTCACCCCTCCACTTT.

The gene calls are TRBV18 and TRBJ1-6; D ambiguous. This CDR3 contains 16 residues. Trimming stripped 6 bases from V and 7 bases from J, with 19 bases between. Germline CDR1 and CDR2: KGHSH and LQKENI. CDR3 sequence: CASSPLGGQSNSPLHF. The CDR3 DNA sequence: TGTGCCAGCTCCCCATTGGGAGGGCAGTCGAATTCACCCCTCCACTTT.

V usage is TRBV6-5 and J usage is TRBJ1-6; perhaps TRBD1 as D (5 bases). V lost 5 bases and J 10 bases, leaving 18 bases between the germline ends. The CDR3 runs to 15 residues. Germline V gene sequence: CDR1 MNHEY, CDR2 SVGAGI. CDR3 coding DNA: TGTGCCAGCAGTCCCACCGGGGGGAAGGGGTCACCCCTCCACTTT. It translates to CASSPTGGKGSPLHF.

The rearrangement uses TRBV9 and TRBJ2-2, with 7 bases matching TRBD1. Germline V CDR1 and CDR2: SGDLS, YYNGEE. The ends lost 4 bases at V and 0 bases at J; junction bases unmatched: 12. This CDR3 region has 18 residues. CDR3 protein: CASSPHTAGTANTGELFF. In nucleotides, the CDR3 is TGTGCCAGCAGCCCACACACTGCCGGGACAGCGAACACCGGGGAGCTGTTTTTT.

About this clone itself: Within the sample, other DNA sequences also encode this same CDR3. This rearrangement joins TRBV3-1 (or the pseudogene TRBV3-2) to TRBJ2-5; D unclear. Between the trimmed V and J ends, which lost 0 bases and 4 bases, there was a span of 3 bases. Germline CDR1 is LGHDT and CDR2 is YNNKEL (reference sequence). CDR3 length: 12 residues. CDR3 DNA sequence: TGTGCCAGCAGCCAAGATCGAGAGACCCAGTACTTC. It codes for CASSQDRETQYF.